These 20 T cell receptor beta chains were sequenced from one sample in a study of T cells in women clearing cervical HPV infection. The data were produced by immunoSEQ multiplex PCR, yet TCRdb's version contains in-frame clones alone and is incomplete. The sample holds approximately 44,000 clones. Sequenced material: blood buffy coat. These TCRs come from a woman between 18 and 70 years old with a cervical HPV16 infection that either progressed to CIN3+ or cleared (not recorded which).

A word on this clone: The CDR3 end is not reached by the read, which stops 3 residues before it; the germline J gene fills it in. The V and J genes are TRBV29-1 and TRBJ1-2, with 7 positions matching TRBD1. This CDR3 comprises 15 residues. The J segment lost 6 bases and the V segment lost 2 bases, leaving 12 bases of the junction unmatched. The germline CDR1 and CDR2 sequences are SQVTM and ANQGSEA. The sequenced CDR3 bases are TGCAGCGTTGAACAACTCCGGGACAGACTGAATGGC. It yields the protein CSVEQLRDRLNG. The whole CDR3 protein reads CSVEQLRDRLNGYTF. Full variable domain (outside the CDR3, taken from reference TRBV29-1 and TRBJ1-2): SAVISQKPSRDICQRGTSLTIQCQVDSQVTMMFWYRQQPGQSLTLIATANQGSEATYESGFVIDKFPISRPNLTFSTLTVSNMSPEDSSIYLCSVEQLRDRLNGYTFGSGTRLTVV.

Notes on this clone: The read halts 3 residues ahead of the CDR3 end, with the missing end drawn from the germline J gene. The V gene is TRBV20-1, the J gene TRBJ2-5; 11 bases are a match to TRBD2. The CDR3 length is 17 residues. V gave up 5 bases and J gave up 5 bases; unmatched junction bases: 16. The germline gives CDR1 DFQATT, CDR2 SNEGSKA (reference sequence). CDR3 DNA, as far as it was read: TGCAGTGCTGAGGCTCCACTAGCGGGAGATTCATGGGAGACC. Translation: CSAEAPLAGDSWET. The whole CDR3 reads CSAEAPLAGDSWETQYF.

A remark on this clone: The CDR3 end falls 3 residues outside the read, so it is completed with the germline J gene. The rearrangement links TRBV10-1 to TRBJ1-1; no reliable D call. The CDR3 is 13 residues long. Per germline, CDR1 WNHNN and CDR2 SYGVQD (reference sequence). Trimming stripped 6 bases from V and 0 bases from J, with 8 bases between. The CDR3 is CASRLDMNTEAFF. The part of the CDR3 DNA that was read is TGCGCCAGCAGACTAGACATGAACACTGAA.

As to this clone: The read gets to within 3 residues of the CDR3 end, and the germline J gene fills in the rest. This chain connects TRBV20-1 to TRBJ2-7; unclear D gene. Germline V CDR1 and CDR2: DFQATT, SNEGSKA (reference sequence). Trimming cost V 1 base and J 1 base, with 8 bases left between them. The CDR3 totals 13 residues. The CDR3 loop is CSARVGLSYEQYF. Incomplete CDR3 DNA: TGCAGTGCTAGAGTAGGGCTTTCCTACGAG.

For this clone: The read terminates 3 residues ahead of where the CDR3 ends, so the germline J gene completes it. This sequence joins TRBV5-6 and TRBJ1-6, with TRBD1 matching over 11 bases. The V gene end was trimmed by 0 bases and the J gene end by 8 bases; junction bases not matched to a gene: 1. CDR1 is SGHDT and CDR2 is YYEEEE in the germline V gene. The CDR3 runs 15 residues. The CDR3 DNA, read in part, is TGTGCCAGCAGCTTGGGGGACAGGGGGGATTCACCC. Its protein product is CASSLGDRGDSP. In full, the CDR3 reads CASSLGDRGDSPLHF.

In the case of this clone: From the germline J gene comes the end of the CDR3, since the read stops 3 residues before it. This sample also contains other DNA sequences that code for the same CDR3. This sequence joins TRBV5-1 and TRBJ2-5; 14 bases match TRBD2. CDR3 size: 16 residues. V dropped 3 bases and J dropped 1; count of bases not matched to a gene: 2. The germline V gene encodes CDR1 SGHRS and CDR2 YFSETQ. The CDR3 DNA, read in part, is TGCGCCAGCAGCTCCGGGACTAGCGGGGGCCAAGAGACC. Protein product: CASSSGTSGGQET. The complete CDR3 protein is CASSSGTSGGQETQYF.

CDR3 protein: CASMRAGLNTEAFF. The sequenced part of the CDR3 DNA is TGTGCCAGCATGCGAGCAGGGCTGAACACTGAA. The gene calls are TRBV27 and TRBJ1-1; possible D gene TRBD1, 5 bases. Read sequence stops 3 residues before the CDR3 end, and the germline J gene provides the missing end. The V end lost 7 bases, the J end lost 0 bases, and 12 bases lay between the germline ends. CDR1 is MNHEY and CDR2 is SMNVEV in the germline V gene (reference sequence). The CDR3 is 14 residues long.

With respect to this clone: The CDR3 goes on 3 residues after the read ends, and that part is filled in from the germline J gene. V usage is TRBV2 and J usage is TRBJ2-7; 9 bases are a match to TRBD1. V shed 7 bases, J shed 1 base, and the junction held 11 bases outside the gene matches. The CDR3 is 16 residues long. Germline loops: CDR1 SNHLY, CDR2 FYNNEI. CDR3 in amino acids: CASTGGGQGLSYEQYF. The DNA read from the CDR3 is TGTGCCAGCACTGGGGGGGGACAGGGCCTTTCCTACGAG.

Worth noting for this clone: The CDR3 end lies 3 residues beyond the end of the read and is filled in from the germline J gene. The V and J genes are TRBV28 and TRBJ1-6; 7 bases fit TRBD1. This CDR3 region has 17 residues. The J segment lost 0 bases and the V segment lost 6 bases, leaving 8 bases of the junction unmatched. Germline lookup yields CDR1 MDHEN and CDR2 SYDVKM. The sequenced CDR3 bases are TGTGCCAGCAGAGCCGGGACAGTGAGCTCCTATAATTCACCC. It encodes CASRAGTVSSYNSP. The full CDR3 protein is CASRAGTVSSYNSPLHF.

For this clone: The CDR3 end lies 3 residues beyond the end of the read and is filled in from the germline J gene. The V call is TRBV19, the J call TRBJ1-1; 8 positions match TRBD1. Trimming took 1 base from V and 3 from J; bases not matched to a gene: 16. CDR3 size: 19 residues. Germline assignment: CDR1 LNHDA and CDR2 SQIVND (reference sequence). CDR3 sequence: CASSIGVMLGTGYDTEAFF. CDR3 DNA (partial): TGTGCCAGTAGTATAGGAGTTATGCTCGGGACAGGATATGACACTGAA.

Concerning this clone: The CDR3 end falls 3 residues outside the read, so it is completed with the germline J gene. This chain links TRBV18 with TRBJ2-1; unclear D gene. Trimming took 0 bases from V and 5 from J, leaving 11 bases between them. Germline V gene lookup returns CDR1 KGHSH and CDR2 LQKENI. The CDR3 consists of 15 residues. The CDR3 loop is CASSPPIQPDNEQFF. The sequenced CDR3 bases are TGTGCCAGCTCACCACCCATACAGCCAGACAATGAG.

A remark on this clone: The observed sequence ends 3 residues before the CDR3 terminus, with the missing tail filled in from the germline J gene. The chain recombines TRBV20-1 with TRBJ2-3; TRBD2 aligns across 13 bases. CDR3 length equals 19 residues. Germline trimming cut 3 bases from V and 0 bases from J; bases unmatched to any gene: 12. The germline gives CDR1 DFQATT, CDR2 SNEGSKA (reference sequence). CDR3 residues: CSARFPGLAGSFSTDTQYF. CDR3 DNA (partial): TGCAGTGCTAGGTTTCCGGGACTAGCGGGATCTTTTAGCACAGATACG.

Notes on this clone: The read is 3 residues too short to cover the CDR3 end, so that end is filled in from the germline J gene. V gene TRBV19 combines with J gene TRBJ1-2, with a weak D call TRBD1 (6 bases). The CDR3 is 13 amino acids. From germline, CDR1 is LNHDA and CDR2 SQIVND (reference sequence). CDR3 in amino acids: CASSLQGSGGYTF. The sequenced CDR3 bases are TGTGCCAGTTCATTACAGGGCAGTGGGGGC.

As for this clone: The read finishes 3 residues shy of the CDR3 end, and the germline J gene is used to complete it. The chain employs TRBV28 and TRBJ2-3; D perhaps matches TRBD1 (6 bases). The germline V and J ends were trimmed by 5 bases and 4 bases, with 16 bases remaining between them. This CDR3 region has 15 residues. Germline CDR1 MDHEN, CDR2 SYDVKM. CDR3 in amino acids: CASSPPNRAADTQYF. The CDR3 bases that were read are TGTGCCAGCAGTCCCCCCAACAGGGCGGCAGATACG.

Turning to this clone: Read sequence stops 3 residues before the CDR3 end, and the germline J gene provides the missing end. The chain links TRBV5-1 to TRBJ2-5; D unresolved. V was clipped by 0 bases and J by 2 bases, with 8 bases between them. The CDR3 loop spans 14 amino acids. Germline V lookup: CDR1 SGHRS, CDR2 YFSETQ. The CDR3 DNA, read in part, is TGCGCCAGCAGCTTGGCCCTCGGGCAAGAGACC. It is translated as CASSLALGQET. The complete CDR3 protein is CASSLALGQETQYF.

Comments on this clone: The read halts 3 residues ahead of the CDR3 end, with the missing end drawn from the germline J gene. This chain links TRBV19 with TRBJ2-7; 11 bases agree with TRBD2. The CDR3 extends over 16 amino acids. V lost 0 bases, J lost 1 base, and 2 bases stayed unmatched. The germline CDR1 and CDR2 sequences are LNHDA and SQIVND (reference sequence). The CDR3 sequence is CASSIDPSGRSYEQYF. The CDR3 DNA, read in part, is TGTGCCAGTAGTATAGATCCTAGCGGGAGGTCCTACGAG.

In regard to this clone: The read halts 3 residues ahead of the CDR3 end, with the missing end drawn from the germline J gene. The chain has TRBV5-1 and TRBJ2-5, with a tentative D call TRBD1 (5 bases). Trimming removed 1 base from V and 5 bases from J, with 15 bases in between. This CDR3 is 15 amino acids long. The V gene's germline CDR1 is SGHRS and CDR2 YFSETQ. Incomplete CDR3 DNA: TGCGCCAGCAGCTTGTCAGGGAAGGCGATGGAGACC. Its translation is CASSLSGKAMET. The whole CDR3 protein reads CASSLSGKAMETQYF.

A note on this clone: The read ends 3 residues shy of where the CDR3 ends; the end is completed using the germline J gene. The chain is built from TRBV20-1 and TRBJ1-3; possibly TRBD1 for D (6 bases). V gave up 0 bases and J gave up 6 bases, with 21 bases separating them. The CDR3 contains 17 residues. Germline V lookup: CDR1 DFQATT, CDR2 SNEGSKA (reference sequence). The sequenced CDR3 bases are TGCAGTGCTAGAGATTACTACGGGACACCCGGCGAAAACACC. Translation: CSARDYYGTPGENT. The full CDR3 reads CSARDYYGTPGENTIYF.

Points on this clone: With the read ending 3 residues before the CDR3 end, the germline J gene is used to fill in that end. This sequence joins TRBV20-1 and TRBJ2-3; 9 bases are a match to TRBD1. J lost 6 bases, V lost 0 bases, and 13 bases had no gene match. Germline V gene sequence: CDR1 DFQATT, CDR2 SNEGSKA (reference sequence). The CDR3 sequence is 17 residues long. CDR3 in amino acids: CSARDIAGTGPSDTQYF. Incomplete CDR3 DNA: TGCAGTGCTAGAGATATCGCCGGGACAGGGCCTTCCGATACG.

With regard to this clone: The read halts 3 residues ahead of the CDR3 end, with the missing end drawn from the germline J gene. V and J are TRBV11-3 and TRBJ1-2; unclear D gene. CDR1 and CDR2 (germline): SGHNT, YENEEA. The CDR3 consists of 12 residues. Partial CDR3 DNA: TGTGCCAGCAGCCCCCAAAATCGGGGC. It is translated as CASSPQNRG. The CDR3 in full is CASSPQNRGYTF.